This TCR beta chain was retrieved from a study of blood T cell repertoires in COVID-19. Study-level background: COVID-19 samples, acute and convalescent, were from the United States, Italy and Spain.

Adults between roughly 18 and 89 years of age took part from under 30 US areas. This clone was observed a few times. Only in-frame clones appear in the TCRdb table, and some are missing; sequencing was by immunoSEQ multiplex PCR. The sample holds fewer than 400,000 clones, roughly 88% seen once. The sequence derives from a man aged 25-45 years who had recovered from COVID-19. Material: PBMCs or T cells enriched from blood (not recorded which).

As DNA, the CDR3 is TGTGCCACCAGAAGGACAGACACCGGGGAGCTGTTTTTT. Protein product: CATRRTDTGELFF. This chain links TRBV24-1 with TRBJ2-2, with D perhaps TRBD1 (6 bases). Germline CDR1 is KGHDR and CDR2 is SFDVKD. V lost 7 bases and J lost 3, with 8 bases in between. The CDR3 consists of 13 residues.